This T cell receptor (beta chain) emerged from a study of blood T cell repertoires in COVID-19 (dated by TCRdb to 2020 to 2022). Some background on the complete study: Collaborator samples came from the United States, Italy and Spain and covered acute and convalescent phases of COVID-19. The prospective study material was composed of cDNA or gDNA derived from T cells, B-cell-depleted T cells, or PBMCs. The dataset comprised deeply sampled blood TCRbeta repertoires from subjects exposed to, actively infected with, or recovered from COVID-19. The repertoires were released in a freely available public database meant as a resource for research on the immune response to SARS-CoV-2. The samples were drawn from two sources: the first 160 participants of the ongoing ImmuneRACE study, and fewer than 1,500 subjects contributed by 6 global collaborators. The sample metadata nearly always contained a de-identified subject ID, COVID-19 status, age in years and sex. Where available, HLA class I and class II types were taken from metadata supplied by the sample provider and were not determined by assay-based typing.

What the work shows at the level of the full study, not this receptor alone: The quantity of clinical and demographic metadata differed by source and by participant and was supplied without curation.

The germline V gene encodes CDR1 SGHRS and CDR2 YFSETQ. Unmatched junction bases come to 2, with V trimmed by 2 bases and J by 2 bases. The CDR3 contains 15 residues, cysteine and phenylalanine counted. This entry keeps only the CDR3 DNA: 45 bases, framed from base 1. Whole blood was collected in K2EDTA tubes by collaborating institutions according to the institutions' own protocols. For TCRbeta analysis, collaborators shipped samples in one of three forms: frozen whole blood, isolated PBMCs, or DNA extracted from either of those sample types. TCRbeta CDR3 regions were amplified from genomic DNA using the immunoSEQ Assay, a bias-controlled multiplex PCR. The study's own analysis went as follows. Within the assay, amplification of reference gene primers was used to estimate how many nucleated cells each sample contained. To quantify the absolute abundance of each unique TCRbeta CDR3 rearrangement, sequence reads were collapsed and filtered. Productive Simpson clonality was computed per sample as the square root of Simpson's diversity index over productive rearrangements. Not all clones reach the TCRdb copy of this immuneACCESS table, which keeps in-frame sequences only. Checked studies attribute under half of the gap to unresolved V genes and leave the rest unexplained. That table furnishes V, J and clone size, whereas the DNA furnished D and trimming. The sample yields about 310,000 clones; around 86% were counted once. The top ten hold 1% of the sample.

A word on this clone: It lacks a known antigen. Base qualities are not at hand, and no much larger clone is one base apart.

The sequencing sample was made of peripheral blood. The chain links TRBV5-1 with TRBJ2-1, and 9 bases in between align with TRBD2. The TCR originated in a man aged 50-60 years with active or convalescent COVID-19. The sequence in DNA is TGCGCCAGCAGCTTTAGCGGGAGCACCTACAATGAGCAGTTCTTC. It is translated as CASSFSGSTYNEQFF.